The 3 T cell receptor beta chains reported below all come from one sample, sequenced in a study of long-term antiretroviral therapy in people with HIV. Sequencing used immunoSEQ v3.0 at survey level. The protocol was immunoSEQ multiplex PCR, while the TCRdb copy is restricted to in-frame clones and leaves out a portion. The sample contains 15,000 to 20,000 clones, more than 65% of which appear only once. Specimen: unsorted PBMCs, collected at the start of antiretroviral therapy, before treatment. All receptors come from a man younger than 30 with HIV.

The chain carries TRBV13 and TRBJ1-1; D is unclear. The CDR3 consists of 15 residues. Germline-derived CDR1 and CDR2 are PRHDT and FYEKMQ (reference sequence). V shed 1 base and J shed 4 bases, with 13 bases lying between them. The CDR3 region is CASSLEGRSGTEAFF. For the CDR3, the DNA is TGTGCCAGCAGCTTAGAAGGGCGAAGCGGCACTGAAGCTTTCTTT.

The chain combines TRBV28 with TRBJ2-7, with TRBD2 as a possible D gene (5 bases). The CDR3 has 16 residues. Germline CDR1 MDHEN, CDR2 SYDVKM. V lost 4 bases to trimming and J lost 2 bases, with 18 bases between them. Written as DNA, the CDR3 is TGTGCCAGCAGTTCCCTCACCCCCTCCGGGGCCTACGAGCAGTACTTC. Its protein is CASSSLTPSGAYEQYF.

This sequence joins TRBV28 and TRBJ2-2; TRBD1 might be the D (6 bases). Germline V lookup: CDR1 MDHEN, CDR2 SYDVKM. Trimming cost V 3 bases and J 1 base, with 9 bases left between them. The length of the CDR3 is 15 residues. CDR3 in amino acids: CASSFSTGNTGELFF. The CDR3 region has the DNA TGTGCCAGCAGTTTCTCGACAGGGAACACCGGGGAGCTGTTTTTT.